Each of the 8 T cell receptor beta chains below was sequenced from the same sample in a study of regulatory T cells in long-lasting Graves disease. Combining iRepertoire HTBI primers with Arm-PCR of CDR3 regions, the authors built TCR beta libraries. Each CDR3 protein gets one entry after TCRdb re-called the multiplex PCR reads with MiXCR. The sample consists of 380,000 or so distinct CDR3 sequences, 16% of them appearing once. Time point here: newly diagnosed GD, antithyroid drugs for less than 3 months. PBMCs provided the RNA from which the TCR library was made. This sample also belongs to another study, concerning T cells in Graves' hyperthyroidism and ophthalmopathy.

This material consisted of peripheral blood mononuclear cells (PBMCs), taken at new diagnosis, from a patient treated with antithyroid drugs. These receptors came from a woman under 30 with Graves disease.

Many counts were recorded for this clonotype. J is TRBJ2-6 and V is TRBV28, with D unclear. Germline values: CDR1 MDHEN, CDR2 SYDVKM. Trimming took off 5 bases at V and 0 bases at J, with 17 bases between the two ends. The CDR3 totals 18 residues. The CDR3 DNA is TGTGCCAGCAGTCCTCTCGGAAACGCTCCCTCTGGGGCCAACGTCCTGACTTTC. Translation: CASSPLGNAPSGANVLTF.

This clonotype showed up just a few times. V and J are TRBV6-1 and TRBJ1-2; 11 bases are a match to TRBD1. The junction had 6 bases not matched to a gene; V was cut back by 8 bases and J by 10 bases. The CDR3 extends over 12 amino acids. Germline-derived CDR1 and CDR2 are MNHNS and SASEGT. This CDR3 reads CASHPGQGAYTF. Written as DNA, the CDR3 is TGTGCCAGCCACCCCGGACAGGGGGCCTACACCTTC.

This chain links TRBV13 with TRBJ2-7, with D uncertain. The CDR3 spans 15 residues. Germline CDR1 and CDR2: PRHDT and FYEKMQ (reference sequence). V was pared by 5 bases and J by 6 bases, with 20 bases between. CDR3 coding DNA: TGTGCCAGCAGCCTACAATCGCGACACTTTTCCGAGCAGTACTTC. Translation: CASSLQSRHFSEQYF. The variable domain in full, completed from reference TRBV13 and TRBJ2-7, reads AAGVIQSPRHLIKEKRETATLKCYPIPRHDTVYWYQQGPGQDPQFLISFYEKMQSDKGSIPDRFSAQQFSDYHSELNMSSLELGDSALYFCASSLQSRHFSEQYFGPGTRLTVT.

This clonotype was detected many times. As DNA, the CDR3 is TGTGCCAGCAGTTTAAGGCGACTTAACACCGGGGAGCTGTTTTTT. It is translated as CASSLRRLNTGELFF. The V and J genes are TRBV28 and TRBJ2-2; D unclear. Looked up from germline, CDR1 is MDHEN and CDR2 is SYDVKM. CDR3 length equals 15 residues. Trimming took off 2 bases at V and 2 bases at J, with 9 bases between the two ends.

This clonotype was counted at least ten times. The genes are TRBV6-1 and TRBJ2-7, with TRBD1 matching 7 bases. The CDR3 is made up of 15 amino acids. Trimming took 3 bases from V and 4 from J; bases not matched to a gene: 9. From germline, CDR1 is MNHNS and CDR2 SASEGT. Here the CDR3 DNA reads TGTGCCAGCAGTGACGCGTACAGGGGACCGTACGAGCAGTACTTC. Translating gives CASSDAYRGPYEQYF.

Turning to this clonotype: A much larger clone lies a single base off, so this may be a read error. The chain uses TRBV12-3 or TRBV12-4 and TRBJ2-7, with 11 bases aligning to TRBD1. This CDR3 contains 15 residues. Trimming at V came to 5 bases and at J to 3 bases, leaving 6 bases not matched to a gene. CDR3 amino acids: CASSGGQGGGYEQYF. DNA of the CDR3: TGTGCCAGCAGTGGGGGACAGGGGGGTGGCTACGAGCAGTACTTC.

This clonotype was detected ten times or more. This sequence joins TRBV18 and TRBJ2-3; D unresolved. The CDR3 is 15 residues long. Germline lookup yields CDR1 KGHSH and CDR2 LQKENI. V was clipped by 1 base and J by 3 bases, with 11 bases between them. CDR3: CASSPRGSETDTQYF. The CDR3 nucleotides are TGTGCCAGCTCACCACGGGGTTCAGAGACAGATACGCAGTATTTT.

This clonotype was recorded at least ten times. The rearrangement joins TRBV6-6 to TRBJ2-7, with TRBD2 matching over 9 bases. The CDR3 extends over 17 amino acids. V lost 0 bases and J lost 3; bases outside the gene matches: 9. Germline V gene sequence: CDR1 MNHNY, CDR2 SVGAGI (reference sequence). CDR3 loop: CASSYSSSSGGHYEQYF. The CDR3 coding sequence is TGTGCCAGCAGTTACTCGTCTAGTAGCGGGGGACACTACGAGCAGTACTTC.